Following are 5 T cell receptor beta chains from one sample sequenced in a study of early T cells in non-severe SARS-CoV-2 infection. MiXCR was run by TCRdb on the 5' RACE reads, yielding one entry per CDR3 protein. This table holds about 66,000 distinct CDR3 sequences, less than 20% found once. Sequenced here: whole blood, sampled at baseline. Source of these receptors: an adult who was a healthcare worker with PCR-confirmed SARS-CoV-2 infection or an uninfected control (not recorded which).

A note on this clonotype: One junction end does not reproduce the germline sequence, and a read error may be involved. V and J are TRBV10-2 and TRBJ1-2; 7 positions agree with TRBD1. The CDR3 is 12 residues long. Germline CDR1 reads WSHSY; CDR2 reads SAAADI. CDR3 protein: CTSSTGADGYTF. In nucleotides, the CDR3 is TGCACCAGCAGTACAGGGGCGGATGGCTACACCTTC.

The sample holds a few counts of this clonotype. The V and J genes are TRBV15 and TRBJ1-3; unclear D gene. CDR1 is LNHNV, CDR2 YYDKDF, per germline (reference sequence). The CDR3 length is 12 residues. V was cut by 3 bases and J by 3 bases, with 3 bases left in between. The CDR3 DNA is TGTGCCACCAGCAGGGTTGGAAACACCATATATTTT. Its translation: CATSRVGNTIYF.

This clonotype was seen more than once but under ten times. The chain uses TRBV5-4 and TRBJ1-6, with no clear D. Germline lookup yields CDR1 SGHNT and CDR2 YYREEE (reference sequence). The length of the CDR3 is 14 residues. Trimming took off 0 bases at V and 5 bases at J, with 6 bases between the two ends. The CDR3 loop is CASSLGVDNSPLHF. The CDR3 DNA sequence: TGTGCCAGCAGCTTGGGGGTTGATAATTCACCCCTCCACTTT.

This sequence joins TRBV6-1 and TRBJ2-4; 7 bases agree with TRBD2. V trimming: 2 bases; J trimming: 1 base; junction bases outside the gene matches: 14. Germline V gene lookup returns CDR1 MNHNS and CDR2 SASEGT. The CDR3 is made up of 19 amino acids. This chain's CDR3 is CASSEKGGLNPLAKNIQYF. CDR3 DNA: TGTGCCAGCAGTGAAAAGGGAGGGTTAAACCCTTTGGCCAAAAACATTCAGTACTTC.

In this sample, this clonotype turned up a few times. This chain uses TRBV25-1 with TRBJ1-5; no reliable D call. Trimming cost V 1 base and J 1 base, with 8 bases left between them. CDR1 is MGHDK and CDR2 is SYGVNS in the germline V gene. The CDR3 is made up of 15 amino acids. CDR3 residues: CASSESDTSNQPQHF. CDR3 coding DNA: TGTGCCAGCAGTGAATCAGACACCAGCAATCAGCCCCAGCATTTT. The full variable domain, rest sourced from reference TRBV25-1 and TRBJ1-5, is EADIYQTPRYLVIGTGKKITLECSQTMGHDKMYWYQQDPGMELHLIHYSYGVNSTEKGDLSSESTVSRIRTEHFPLTLESARPSHTSQYLCASSESDTSNQPQHFGDGTRLSIL.